Below are 19 T cell receptor beta chains sequenced from a single sample in a study of CD8 T cells in ankylosing spondylitis. TCRdb reanalysed the 5' RACE reads using MiXCR and keeps one entry per CDR3 protein. There are hundreds of thousands of distinct CDR3 sequences in the sample; 8.6% occur only once, and approximately 6.2% lies in the top ten. The sequencing input was blood, either unsorted or a sorted T cell fraction (not recorded which). The receptors stem from a male donor with ankylosing spondylitis or in good health (not recorded which).

This clonotype was counted only a few times. The V and J genes are TRBV12-3 or TRBV12-4 and TRBJ2-2; D tentatively fits TRBD1 or TRBD2 (6 bases each). The CDR3 has 18 residues. V was clipped by 3 bases and J by 3 bases, with 20 bases between them. The CDR3 here is CASSLRGPGARDTGELFF. DNA for the CDR3: TGTGCCAGCAGTTTGCGGGGACCGGGGGCCCGGGACACCGGGGAGCTGTTTTTT.

In its sample, this clonotype was seen many times. CDR3 residues: CSVSGWGTEAFF. Here the CDR3 DNA reads TGCAGCGTTTCCGGGTGGGGCACTGAAGCTTTCTTT. The chain joins TRBV29-1 to TRBJ1-1; unclear D gene. Between the trimmed V and J ends, which lost 5 bases and 4 bases, there was a span of 11 bases. The CDR3 is made up of 12 amino acids. In germline, CDR1 is SQVTM, CDR2 ANQGSEA.

The chain has TRBV19 and TRBJ2-2, with D uncertain. The CDR3 loop spans 13 amino acids. The V end was cut by 3 bases, the J end by 7 bases, with 9 bases between. Germline CDR1 LNHDA, CDR2 SQIVND (reference sequence). The CDR3 DNA sequence: TGTGCCAGTAGTATCACCGTGATCGGGGAGCTGTTTTTT. This translates into CASSITVIGELFF.

This clonotype was seen ten or more times. At one end the junction does not follow the germline gene, possibly because of a read error. V and J are TRBV7-7 and TRBJ2-5; D perhaps matches TRBD1 (6 bases). Per germline, CDR1 SSHAT and CDR2 FNYEAQ (reference sequence). This CDR3 has 15 amino acids. CDR3 bases: TGTGCTAGCAGCTCCAATACAGGGATGGGAGAGACCCAGTACTTC. Protein: CASSSNTGMGETQYF.

This clonotype was seen only a few times. CDR3 sequence reads: CSARGGTSGGRYSDTQYF. DNA of the CDR3: TGCAGTGCTAGGGGGGGGACTAGCGGGGGGAGGTACTCAGATACGCAGTATTTT. The V gene is TRBV20-1, the J gene TRBJ2-3, with 15 bases lining up with TRBD2. The junction had 11 bases not matched to a gene; V was cut back by 3 bases and J by 4 bases. This CDR3 is 18 amino acids long. Germline CDR1 is DFQATT and CDR2 is SNEGSKA (reference sequence).

This clonotype was counted at least ten times. The chain uses TRBV5-6 and TRBJ2-7; TRBD1 agrees at 11 bases. Germline V gives CDR1 SGHDT, CDR2 YYEEEE. This CDR3 has 15 amino acids. After removal of 0 bases from V and 5 bases from J, the junction contained 4 bases not matched to a gene. The CDR3, as DNA: TGTGCCAGCAGCTTGGGGACAGGGGGCCTGAACGAGCAGTACTTC. Translation: CASSLGTGGLNEQYF.

This clonotype has a count of ten or more. This chain uses TRBV20-1 with TRBJ1-2; TRBD1 is a possible D gene (5 bases). V gave up 4 bases and J gave up 2 bases, with 17 bases separating them. This CDR3 comprises 15 residues. Per the germline V gene, CDR1 is DFQATT and CDR2 is SNEGSKA (reference sequence). The CDR3 nucleotides read TGCAGTGCTACCAAACTCAGGGAAAGCAACTATGGCTACACCTTC. Its translation: CSATKLRESNYGYTF.

This sequence joins TRBV5-8 and TRBJ2-3, with unresolved D. CDR1 is SGHTS, CDR2 YDEGEE, per germline. V was clipped by 4 bases and J by 4 bases, with 10 bases between them. The CDR3 has 13 amino acids. The CDR3 DNA reads TGTGCCAGCAGCCCGTACCTTCCAGATACGCAGTATTTT. Translation gives CASSPYLPDTQYF.

In this sample, this clonotype turned up many times. This rearrangement joins TRBV7-9 to TRBJ1-3; D unresolved. This CDR3 has 14 amino acids. Trimming cost V 1 base and J 0 bases, with 4 bases left between them. Germline CDR1 reads SEHNR; CDR2 reads FQNEAQ (reference sequence). For the CDR3, the DNA is TGTGCCAGCAGCTTAGGACCCTCTGGAAACACCATATATTTT. Residues: CASSLGPSGNTIYF.

This clonotype was detected ten times or more. The V call is TRBV5-1, the J call TRBJ2-1, with TRBD2 identical over 7 bases. Germline assignment: CDR1 SGHRS and CDR2 YFSETQ. The V and J ends lost 0 bases and 5 bases, in that order; junction bases with no gene match: 2. The CDR3 covers 14 residues. The CDR3: CASSLAGTNNEQFF. CDR3 coding DNA: TGCGCCAGCAGCTTGGCGGGGACTAACAATGAGCAGTTCTTC.

V usage is TRBV4-3 and J usage is TRBJ1-3; D gene unclear. The CDR3 totals 15 residues. The V end lost 2 bases, the J end lost 3 bases, and 11 bases lay between the germline ends. CDR1 is LGHNA and CDR2 is YSLEER in the germline V gene. CDR3 DNA sequence: TGCGCCAGCAGCCAACGATCGGAGTTTGGAAACACCATATATTTT. It encodes CASSQRSEFGNTIYF.

This clonotype has ten or more counts. The chain carries TRBV12-3 or TRBV12-4 and TRBJ1-6, with 7 bases lining up with TRBD1. After removal of 5 bases from V and 5 bases from J, the junction contained 6 bases not matched to a gene. This CDR3 has 15 residues. Here the CDR3 reads CASSAPGTDNSPLHF. CDR3 in DNA: TGTGCCAGCAGTGCCCCCGGGACAGATAATTCACCCCTCCACTTT.

This clonotype showed up many times. The CDR3 region has the DNA TGTGCCATCAGTGAGGTGGCTAGCGGGAGCCCTAAAGAGACCCAGTACTTC. Translating it yields CAISEVASGSPKETQYF. V and J are TRBV10-3 and TRBJ2-5, with 10 bases that match TRBD2. Trimming took 2 bases from V and 3 from J; bases not matched to a gene: 9. The CDR3 length is 17 residues. Germline-derived CDR1 and CDR2 are ENHRY and SYGVKD.

Regarding this clonotype: A much larger clone lies one base from this, so it may be a read error. The V and J genes are TRBV20-1 and TRBJ2-3; 11 bases are a match to TRBD2. The CDR3 contains 16 residues. The V gene's germline CDR1 is DFQATT and CDR2 SNEGSKA (reference sequence). CDR3 in DNA: TGCAGTGCTAGGACGATCCTAGCGGGGGGCCCAGATACGAAGTATTTT. It specifies CSARTILAGGPDTKYF.

This clonotype was counted ten times or more. The chain has TRBV12-3 or TRBV12-4 and TRBJ2-7; D remains unclear. The V end was cut by 2 bases, the J end by 2 bases, with 4 bases between. The CDR3 covers 12 residues. The CDR3 coding sequence is TGTGCCAGCAGTTTACCTACCTACGAGCAGTACTTC. This sequence encodes CASSLPTYEQYF.

V gene TRBV7-9 combines with J gene TRBJ2-7; unclear D gene. From germline, CDR1 is SEHNR and CDR2 FQNEAQ (reference sequence). The CDR3 runs 14 residues. Trimming pared 2 bases from V and 3 bases from J, leaving 11 bases between. CDR3 region: CASSLLAADYEQYF. CDR3 nucleotides: TGTGCCAGCAGCTTACTGGCAGCTGACTACGAGCAGTACTTC.

The table lists this clonotype with a few counts. V usage is TRBV18 and J usage is TRBJ2-7; 9 bases line up with TRBD1. CDR1 and CDR2 from the germline V gene are KGHSH and LQKENI. This CDR3 contains 13 residues. Germline trimming cut 4 bases from V and 4 bases from J; bases unmatched to any gene: 2. CDR3 DNA: TGTGCCAGCTCACGGGACAGGGAGTACGAGCAGTACTTC. Translated, it gives CASSRDREYEQYF.

The chain has TRBV20-1 and TRBJ2-2; TRBD2 might be the D (7 bases). Germline CDR1 DFQATT, CDR2 SNEGSKA (reference sequence). This CDR3 is built from 14 residues. V was trimmed by 6 bases and J by 8 bases, leaving 19 bases between them. Here the CDR3 reads CSAPTGGRTGELFF. The DNA of the CDR3 is TGCAGTGCCCCTACCGGGGGGCGTACGGGGGAGCTGTTTTTT.

At least ten counts were recorded for this clonotype. The rearrangement joins TRBV5-6 to TRBJ1-2, with TRBD1 matching over 8 bases. The ends lost 1 base at V and 8 bases at J; junction bases unmatched: 4. Germline V CDR1 and CDR2: SGHDT, YYEEEE. This CDR3 is 13 amino acids long. In DNA, the CDR3 is TGTGCCAGCAGCTTGCGAGGACAGGGAGGCTACACCTTC. Encoded protein: CASSLRGQGGYTF.